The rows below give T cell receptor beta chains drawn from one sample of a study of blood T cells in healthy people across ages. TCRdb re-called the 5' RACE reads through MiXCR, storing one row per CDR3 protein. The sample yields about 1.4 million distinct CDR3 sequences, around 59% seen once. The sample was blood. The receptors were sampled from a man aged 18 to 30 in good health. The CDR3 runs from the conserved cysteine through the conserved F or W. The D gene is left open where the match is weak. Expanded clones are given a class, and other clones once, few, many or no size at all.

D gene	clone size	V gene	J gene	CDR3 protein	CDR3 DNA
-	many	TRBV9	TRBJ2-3	CASSATSTDTQYF	TGTGCCAGCAGCGCTACTAGCACAGATACGCAGTATTTT
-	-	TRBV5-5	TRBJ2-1	CASSLPRTVSRINEQFF	TGTGCCAGCAGCTTGCCCAGGACAGTCAGCAGGATCAATGAGCAGTTCTTC
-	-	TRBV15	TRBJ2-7	CATSRGEVSYEQYF	TGTGCCACCAGCAGGGGAGAGGTATCCTACGAGCAGTACTTC
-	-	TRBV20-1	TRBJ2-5	CSARSGRRGETQYF	TGCAGTGCTAGATCCGGACGGAGGGGAGAGACCCAGTACTTC
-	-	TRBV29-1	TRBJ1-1	CSVTVNTEAFF	TGCAGCGTTACGGTGAACACTGAAGCTTTCTTT
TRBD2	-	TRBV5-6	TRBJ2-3	CASSPTGLAGVIRVDTQYF	TGTGCCAGCAGCCCTACTGGACTAGCGGGAGTGATTCGGGTAGATACGCAGTATTTT
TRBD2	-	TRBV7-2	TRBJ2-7	CASSLGEGIYEQYF	TGTGCCAGCAGCTTGGGGGAGGGGATCTACGAGCAGTACTTC
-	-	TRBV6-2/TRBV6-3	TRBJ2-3	CASSAPGRGTDTQYF	TGTGCCAGCAGTGCCCCGGGTAGAGGCACAGATACGCAGTATTTT
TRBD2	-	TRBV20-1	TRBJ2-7	CSAGTSRAYEQYF	TGCAGTGCGGGGACTAGCCGCGCCTACGAGCAGTACTTC
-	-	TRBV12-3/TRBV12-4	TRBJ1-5	CASSLIRNQPQHF	TGTGCCAGCAGTTTAATCCGGAATCAGCCCCAGCATTTT
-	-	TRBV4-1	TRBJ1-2	CASSQVAQSLTYGYTF	TGCGCCAGCAGCCAAGTCGCCCAGTCTCTGACCTATGGCTACACCTTC
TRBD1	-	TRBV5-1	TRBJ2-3	CASSNLPGDRGDTQYF	TGCGCCAGCAGCAACCTACCTGGGGACAGGGGAGATACGCAGTATTTT
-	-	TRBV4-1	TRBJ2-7	CASSQDSGIRSYEQYF	TGCGCCAGCAGCCAAGATTCCGGGATCCGCTCCTACGAGCAGTACTTC
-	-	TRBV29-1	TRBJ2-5	CSVEAPTQETQYF	TGCAGCGTTGAAGCCCCCACCCAAGAGACCCAGTACTTC
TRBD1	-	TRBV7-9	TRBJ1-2	CASSLGGQQRINYGYTF	TGTGCCAGCAGCTTAGGGGGACAGCAAAGAATCAACTATGGCTACACCTTC
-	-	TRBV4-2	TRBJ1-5	CASSQKTGLQPQHF	TGTGCCAGCAGCCAAAAAACAGGGCTTCAGCCCCAGCATTTT
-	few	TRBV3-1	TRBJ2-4	CASSPWNRRGENIQYF	TGTGCCAGCAGCCCTTGGAACAGGAGAGGGGAAAACATTCAGTACTTC